This TCR beta chain was identified during a study of cytomegalovirus exposure and HLA in healthy donors. Primers included in the PCR were 60 Vbeta and 13 Jbeta primers. Some clones are missing from TCRdb's copy, which holds only in-frame ones; the method was immunoSEQ multiplex PCR. The profile shows about 120,000 clones, approximately 9.4% of them singletons. The CDR3 contains 17 residues. V dropped 6 bases and J dropped 3; count of bases not matched to a gene: 12. Germline V CDR1 and CDR2: KGHSH, LQKENI. This clonotype originated in a man aged 30-40 years in good health and CMV-seronegative. The sequencing sample was made of PBMCs. This rearrangement joins TRBV18 to TRBJ2-3, with TRBD2 matching over 10 bases. CDR3 coding DNA: TGTGCCAGCTCGCGAGCGGGAGGGCCTCATCGGACAGATACGCAGTATTTT. Translating gives CASSRAGGPHRTDTQYF.